The source of this T cell receptor (beta chain) is a study of blood T cells in healthy people across ages. The study, taken as a whole, reports: It was found that TCR beta diversity correlated strongly with the percentage of naive T cells. It was the long-lived donors that had more naive CD4+ cells and higher diversity than aged donors.

In regard to this clonotype: What it recognizes is unknown.

The draw of peripheral blood yielded approximately 10 milliliters from each donor. A second PCR of roughly 6 to 12 cycles used a sample-barcoded 5' primer and a J-beta primer mix. A template-switch adaptor that had 12 random nucleotides put a tag on each cDNA molecule. TCRdb re-called the 5' RACE reads through MiXCR, storing one row per CDR3 protein. The sample lists around 1.5 million distinct CDR3 sequences, 35% to 45% occurring once. The TCR was taken from a woman aged 18-29 years in good health. Sequenced: blood.

For the CDR3, the DNA is TGTGCCAGCAGTGACGGGCAGGGGCGAGGAAAACAGCCCCAGCATTTT. Protein sequence: CASSDGQGRGKQPQHF. The V and J genes are TRBV6-1 and TRBJ1-5; D perhaps matches TRBD1 (6 bases). The V end was cut by 3 bases, the J end by 7 bases, with 19 bases between. The CDR3 consists of 16 residues. The germline gives CDR1 MNHNS, CDR2 SASEGT.